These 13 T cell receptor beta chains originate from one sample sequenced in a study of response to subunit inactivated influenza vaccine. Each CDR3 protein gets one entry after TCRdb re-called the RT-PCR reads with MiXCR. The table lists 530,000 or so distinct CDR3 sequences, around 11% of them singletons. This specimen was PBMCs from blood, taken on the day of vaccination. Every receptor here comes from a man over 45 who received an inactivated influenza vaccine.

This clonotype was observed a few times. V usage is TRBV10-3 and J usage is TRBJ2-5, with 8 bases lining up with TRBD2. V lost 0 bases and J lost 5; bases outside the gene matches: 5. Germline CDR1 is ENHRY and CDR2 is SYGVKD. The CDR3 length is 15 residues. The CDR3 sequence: CAISESASGLETQYF. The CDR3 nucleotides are TGTGCCATCAGTGAGTCCGCTAGCGGGTTGGAGACCCAGTACTTC.

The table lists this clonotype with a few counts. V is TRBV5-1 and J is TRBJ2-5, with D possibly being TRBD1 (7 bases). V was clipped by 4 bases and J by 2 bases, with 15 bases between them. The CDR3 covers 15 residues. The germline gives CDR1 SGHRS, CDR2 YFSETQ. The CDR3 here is CASSPQGGQQETQYF. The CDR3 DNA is TGCGCCAGCAGCCCCCAGGGGGGACAACAAGAGACCCAGTACTTC. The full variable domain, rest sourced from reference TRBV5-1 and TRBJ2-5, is KAGVTQTPRYLIKTRGQQVTLSCSPISGHRSVSWYQQTPGQGLQFLFEYFSETQRNKGNFPGRFSGRQFSNSRSEMNVSTLELGDSALYLCASSPQGGQQETQYFGPGTRLLVL.

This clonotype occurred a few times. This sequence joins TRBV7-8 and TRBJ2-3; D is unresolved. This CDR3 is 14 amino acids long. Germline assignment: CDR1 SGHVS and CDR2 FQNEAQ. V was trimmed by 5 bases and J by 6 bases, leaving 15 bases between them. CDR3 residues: CASSKTALEDTQYF. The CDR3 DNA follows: TGTGCCAGCAGCAAAACAGCTCTTGAGGATACGCAGTATTTT.

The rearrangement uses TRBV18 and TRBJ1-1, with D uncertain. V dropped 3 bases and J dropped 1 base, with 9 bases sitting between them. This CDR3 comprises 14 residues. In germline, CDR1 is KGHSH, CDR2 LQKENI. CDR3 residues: CASSPEGPNTEAFF. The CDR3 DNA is TGTGCCAGCTCACCGGAGGGCCCGAACACTGAAGCTTTCTTT.

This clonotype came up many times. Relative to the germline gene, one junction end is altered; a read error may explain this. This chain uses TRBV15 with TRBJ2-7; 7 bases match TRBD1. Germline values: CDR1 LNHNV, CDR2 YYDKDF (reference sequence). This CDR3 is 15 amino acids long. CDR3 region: CATRRGQGVSYEQYF. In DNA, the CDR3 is TGTGCCACCAGGAGAGGGCAGGGGGTGTCCTACGAGCAGTACTTC.

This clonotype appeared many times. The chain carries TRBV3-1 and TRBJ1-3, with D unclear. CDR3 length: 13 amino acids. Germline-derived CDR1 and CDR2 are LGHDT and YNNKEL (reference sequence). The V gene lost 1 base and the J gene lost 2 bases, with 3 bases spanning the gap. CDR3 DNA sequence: TGTGCCAGCAGCCAAGGCGCTGGAAACACCATATATTTT. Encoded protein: CASSQGAGNTIYF. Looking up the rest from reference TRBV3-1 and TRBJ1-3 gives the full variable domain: DTAVSQTPKYLVTQMGNDKSIKCEQNLGHDTMYWYKQDSKKFLKIMFSYNNKELIINETVPNRFSPKSPDKAHLNLHINSLELGDSAVYFCASSQGAGNTIYFGEGSWLTVV.

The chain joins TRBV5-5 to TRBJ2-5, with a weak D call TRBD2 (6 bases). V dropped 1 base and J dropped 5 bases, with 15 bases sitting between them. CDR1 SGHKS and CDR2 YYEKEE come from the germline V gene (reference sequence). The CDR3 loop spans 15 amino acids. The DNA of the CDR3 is TGTGCCAGCAGCTTGACGCTGACCGGGGGTGAGACCCAGTACTTC. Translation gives CASSLTLTGGETQYF.

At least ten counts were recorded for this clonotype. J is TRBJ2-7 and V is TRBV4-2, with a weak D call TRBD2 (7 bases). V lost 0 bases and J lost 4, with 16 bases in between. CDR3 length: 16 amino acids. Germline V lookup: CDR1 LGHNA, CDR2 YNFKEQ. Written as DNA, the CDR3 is TGTGCCAGCAGCCAAGATTCGGGGGGCCGGAATTACGAGCAGTACTTC. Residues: CASSQDSGGRNYEQYF.

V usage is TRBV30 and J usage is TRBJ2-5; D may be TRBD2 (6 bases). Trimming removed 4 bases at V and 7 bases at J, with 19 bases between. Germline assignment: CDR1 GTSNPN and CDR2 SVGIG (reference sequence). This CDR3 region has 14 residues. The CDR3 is CAWTVPGGFGTQYF. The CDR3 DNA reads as TGTGCCTGGACCGTACCTGGGGGGTTCGGGACCCAGTACTTC.

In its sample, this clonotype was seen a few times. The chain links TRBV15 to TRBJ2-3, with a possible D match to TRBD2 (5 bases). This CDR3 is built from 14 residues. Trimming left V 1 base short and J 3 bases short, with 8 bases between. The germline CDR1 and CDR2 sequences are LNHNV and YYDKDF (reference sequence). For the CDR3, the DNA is TGTGCCACCAGCAGAGGAGGGCTTACAGATACGCAGTATTTT. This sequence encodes CATSRGGLTDTQYF.

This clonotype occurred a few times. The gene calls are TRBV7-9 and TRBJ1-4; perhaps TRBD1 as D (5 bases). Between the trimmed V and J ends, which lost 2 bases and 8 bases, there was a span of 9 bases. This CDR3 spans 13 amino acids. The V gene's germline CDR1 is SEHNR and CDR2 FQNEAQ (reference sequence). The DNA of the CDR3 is TGTGCCAGCAGCTTATACGGGGGGGAAAAACTGTTTTTT. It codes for CASSLYGGEKLFF.

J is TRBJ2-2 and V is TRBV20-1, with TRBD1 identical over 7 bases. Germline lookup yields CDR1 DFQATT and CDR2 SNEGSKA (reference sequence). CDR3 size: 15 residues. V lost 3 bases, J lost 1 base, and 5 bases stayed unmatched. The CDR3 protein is CSARTGTVNTGELFF. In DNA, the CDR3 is TGCAGTGCTAGGACCGGGACAGTGAACACCGGGGAGCTGTTTTTT.

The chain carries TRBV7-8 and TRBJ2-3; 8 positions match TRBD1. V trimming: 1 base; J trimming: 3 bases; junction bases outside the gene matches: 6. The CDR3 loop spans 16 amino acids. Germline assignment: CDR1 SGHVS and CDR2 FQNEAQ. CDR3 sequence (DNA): TGTGCCAGCAGCTTAGAGTCAGGGGGCGTAACAGATACGCAGTATTTT. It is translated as CASSLESGGVTDTQYF.